In this sample, the clone carrying this TCR beta chain turned up a few times. The data derive from a study of blood T cell repertoires in COVID-19. Per the study methods: Cell counts per sample came from amplifying reference gene primers. Assay used: immunoSEQ multiplex PCR; TCRdb lists only in-frame clones, some missing. That table is the source of V, J and clone size, and D and trimming were worked out from the DNA. The table lists around 200,000 clones, approximately 81% of them singletons, with roughly 18% in the top ten. This CDR3 comprises 12 residues. CDR1 SQVTM and CDR2 ANQGSEA come from the germline V gene. Trimming cost V 8 bases and J 4 bases, with 14 bases left between them.

This sequence was found in a person aged 70 to 79 with COVID-19, enrolled during active disease. The chain uses TRBV29-1 and TRBJ2-5; a possible D gene is TRBD1 (6 bases). The sample consisted of peripheral blood. The CDR3 is CSSTGFGETQYF. The DNA of the CDR3 is TGCAGCTCGACAGGTTTTGGAGAGACCCAGTACTTC.